The clone carrying this T cell receptor beta chain appeared many times. Its antigen remains unknown. The data were taken from a study of T cells after yellow fever vaccination. Study results and caveats: The booster response re-showed most primary clones: 96% CD4, 88% CD8.

Between the trimmed V and J ends, which lost 2 bases and 1 base, there was a span of 3 bases. The V gene's germline CDR1 is MNHEY and CDR2 SVGAGI. The CDR3 totals 13 residues. From the 5' RACE reads, TCRdb called clonotypes with MiXCR, one entry per CDR3 protein. The sample has around 360,000 distinct CDR3 sequences; around a tenth are singletons. This sample comprised PBMCs, obtained on the day of the first yellow fever vaccination. This chain connects TRBV6-5 to TRBJ1-5, with D uncertain. The sequence was collected from a man between 18 and 35 years old who received the YFV17D yellow fever vaccine. The CDR3 protein is CASSYDSNQPQHF. As DNA, the CDR3 is TGTGCCAGCAGTTACGACAGCAATCAGCCCCAGCATTTT.